This TCR beta chain emerged from a study of T cell changes during pregnancy in multiple sclerosis. This clone was detected once. Only in-frame clones appear in the TCRdb table, and some are missing; sequencing was by immunoSEQ multiplex PCR. Here the sample spans approximately 53,000 clones, over 85% being singletons. The origin of this receptor is a female donor with multiple sclerosis, enrolled in a pregnancy study. The input for sequencing was CD4+ T cells from peripheral blood mononuclear cells, taken before pregnancy.

The CDR3 nucleotides read TGTGCCAGCAGCCTGGGAGGACCCACAGATACGCAGTATTTT. Its protein is CASSLGGPTDTQYF. This chain connects TRBV7-3 to TRBJ2-3, with D possibly TRBD2 on 6 matching bases. Trimming cost V 5 bases and J 2 bases, with 11 bases left between them. This CDR3 has 14 residues. The germline V gene has CDR1 SGHTA and CDR2 FQGTGA.